Described below is a single T cell receptor (beta chain) sequence and its context. Germline lookup yields CDR1 DFQATT and CDR2 SNEGSKA (reference sequence). V dropped 1 base and J dropped 8 bases, with 8 bases sitting between them. The CDR3 has 11 residues. These data originate in a study of T cell responses to AZD1222 COVID-19 vaccine. Data came from immunoSEQ multiplex PCR; TCRdb stores just in-frame clones and leaves some out. The sample yields more than 70,000 clones, 90% seen once. The receptor's source is an adult who received the AZD1222 COVID-19 vaccine. V usage is TRBV20-1 and J usage is TRBJ1-2; no clear D. This specimen was peripheral blood, taken 28 days after the second AZD1222 dose. In nucleotides, the CDR3 is TGCAGTGCTAGAGCCCCGCAGGGCTACACCTTC. It codes for CSARAPQGYTF.